In its sample, the clone carrying this T cell receptor (beta chain) was seen a few times. This sample is drawn from a study of blood T cell repertoires in COVID-19. Original processing notes: Counts of nucleated cells, estimated from reference gene primer amplification, were obtained. Repertoires were generated with immunoSEQ multiplex PCR, while TCRdb's copy carries only in-frame clones and drops some. D and trimming come from the DNA, and the V and J calls and clone size come from that table. The data hold about 150,000 clones, with under 90% observed a single time. The CDR3 spans 13 residues. V was trimmed by 6 bases and J by 7 bases, leaving 12 bases between them. Germline V gene lookup returns CDR1 MNHEY and CDR2 SVGAGI.

Source material: peripheral blood. This receptor was identified in a man aged 60 to 75 with acute or convalescent COVID-19. The chain recombines TRBV6-5 with TRBJ2-2, with D tentatively TRBD1 (6 bases). The CDR3 sequence is CASRLGGNGELFF. The CDR3 DNA reads TGTGCCAGCAGATTAGGGGGAAACGGGGAGCTGTTTTTT.